Below, one T cell receptor (beta chain) is given with its context. As yet, its antigen is unknown. Only in-frame clones appear in the TCRdb table, and some are missing; sequencing was by immunoSEQ multiplex PCR. The sample includes fewer than 100,000 clones, around 80% of them seen just once. This sample is drawn from a study of OX40 agonist ivuxolimab in advanced cancers. Looking at the study overall: The diagnoses of dose-escalation patients were hepatocellular carcinoma, melanoma, renal cell or head and neck cancer.

Germline CDR1 KGHSH, CDR2 LQKENI. The ends were cut back, 3 bases at V and 3 bases at J, with 8 bases in the middle. This CDR3 contains 13 residues. Overall study findings and caveats: The specificity for antigen of the expanded peripheral T cells was not determined.

The J gene is TRBJ1-1, the V gene TRBV18; D is ambiguous. This sequence originates from an adult with an advanced solid tumor such as melanoma, head and neck, liver or kidney cancer. Sequences were derived from CD4+ or CD8+ T cells sorted from blood, sampled in a trial of the OX40 agonist ivuxolimab. The DNA of the CDR3 is TGTGCCAGCTCACCGAGGGAGGACACTGAAGCTTTCTTT. This translates into CASSPREDTEAFF.